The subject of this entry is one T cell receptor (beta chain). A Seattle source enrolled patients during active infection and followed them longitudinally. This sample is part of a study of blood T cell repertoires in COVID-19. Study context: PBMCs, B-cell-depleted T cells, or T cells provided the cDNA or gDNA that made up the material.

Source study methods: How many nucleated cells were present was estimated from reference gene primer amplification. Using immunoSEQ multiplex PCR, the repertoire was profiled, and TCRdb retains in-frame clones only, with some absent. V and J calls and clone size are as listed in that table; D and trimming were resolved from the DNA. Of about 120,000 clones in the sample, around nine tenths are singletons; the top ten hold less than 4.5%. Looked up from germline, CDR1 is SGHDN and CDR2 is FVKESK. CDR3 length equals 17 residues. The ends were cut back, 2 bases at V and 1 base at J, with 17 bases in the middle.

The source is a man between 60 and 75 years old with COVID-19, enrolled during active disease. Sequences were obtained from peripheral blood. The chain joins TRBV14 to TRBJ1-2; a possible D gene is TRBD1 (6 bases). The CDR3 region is CASSQLEGDTINYGYTF. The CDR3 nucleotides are TGTGCCAGCAGCCAATTAGAAGGGGACACAATTAACTATGGCTACACCTTC.